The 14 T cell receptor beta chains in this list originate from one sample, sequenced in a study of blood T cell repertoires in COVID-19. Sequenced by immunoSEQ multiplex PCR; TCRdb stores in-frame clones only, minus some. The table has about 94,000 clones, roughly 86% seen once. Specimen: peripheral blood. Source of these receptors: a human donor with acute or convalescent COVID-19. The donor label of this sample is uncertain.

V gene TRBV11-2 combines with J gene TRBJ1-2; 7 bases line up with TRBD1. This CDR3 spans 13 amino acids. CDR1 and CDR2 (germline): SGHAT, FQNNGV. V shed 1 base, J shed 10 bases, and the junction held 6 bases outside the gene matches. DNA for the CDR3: TGTGCCAGCAGCTTAGCTGGAGACAGGGCCTACACCTTC. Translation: CASSLAGDRAYTF.

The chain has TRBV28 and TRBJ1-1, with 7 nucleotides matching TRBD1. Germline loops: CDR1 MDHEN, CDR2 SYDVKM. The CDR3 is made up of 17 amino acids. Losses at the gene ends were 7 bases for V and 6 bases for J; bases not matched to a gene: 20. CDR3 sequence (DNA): TGTGCCAGCACCAAGAGGGGGCAGGTTGGAAGGGGGGCTGAAGCTTTCTTT. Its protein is CASTKRGQVGRGAEAFF.

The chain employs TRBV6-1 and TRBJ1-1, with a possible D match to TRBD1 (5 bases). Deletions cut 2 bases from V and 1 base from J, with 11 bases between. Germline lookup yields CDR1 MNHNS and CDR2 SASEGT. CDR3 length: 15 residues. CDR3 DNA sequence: TGTGCCAGCAGTGAACTGTCCCAGGGGAACACTGAAGCTTTCTTT. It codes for CASSELSQGNTEAFF.

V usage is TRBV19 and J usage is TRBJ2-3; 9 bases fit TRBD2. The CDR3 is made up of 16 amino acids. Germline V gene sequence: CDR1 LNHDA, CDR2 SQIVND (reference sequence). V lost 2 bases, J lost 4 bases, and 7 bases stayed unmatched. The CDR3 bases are TGTGCCAGTAGTATAAAGGGCGGGGGGGCGGCAGATACGCAGTATTTT. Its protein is CASSIKGGGAADTQYF.

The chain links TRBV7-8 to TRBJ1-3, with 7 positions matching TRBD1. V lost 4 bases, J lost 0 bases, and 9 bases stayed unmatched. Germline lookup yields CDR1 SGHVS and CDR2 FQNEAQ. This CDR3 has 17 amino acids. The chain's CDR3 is CASSSNRQGTSGNTIYF. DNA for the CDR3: TGTGCCAGCAGCTCGAACCGACAGGGAACCTCTGGAAACACCATATATTTT.

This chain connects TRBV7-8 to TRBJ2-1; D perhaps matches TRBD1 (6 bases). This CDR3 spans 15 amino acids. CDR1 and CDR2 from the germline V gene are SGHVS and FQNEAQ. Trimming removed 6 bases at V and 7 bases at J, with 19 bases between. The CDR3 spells CASSQQGPQANEQFF. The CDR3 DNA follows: TGTGCCAGCAGTCAACAGGGTCCCCAAGCTAATGAGCAGTTCTTC.

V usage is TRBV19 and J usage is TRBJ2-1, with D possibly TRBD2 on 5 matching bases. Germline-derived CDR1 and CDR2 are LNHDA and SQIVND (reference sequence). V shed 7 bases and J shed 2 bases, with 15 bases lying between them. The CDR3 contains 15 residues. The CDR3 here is CASKSGSGTYNEQFF. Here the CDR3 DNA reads TGTGCCAGTAAATCGGGCTCCGGGACCTACAATGAGCAGTTCTTC.

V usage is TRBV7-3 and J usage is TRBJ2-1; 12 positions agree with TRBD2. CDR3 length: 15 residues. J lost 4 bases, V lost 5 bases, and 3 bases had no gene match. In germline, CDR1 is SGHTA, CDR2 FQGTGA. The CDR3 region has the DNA TGTGCCAGCAGCCCTACTAGCGGGGGGTACAATGAGCAGTTCTTC. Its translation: CASSPTSGGYNEQFF.

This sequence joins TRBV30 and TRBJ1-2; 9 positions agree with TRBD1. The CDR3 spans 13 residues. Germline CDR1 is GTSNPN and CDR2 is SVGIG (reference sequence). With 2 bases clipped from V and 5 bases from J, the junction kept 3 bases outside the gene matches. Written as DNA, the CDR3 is TGTGCCTGGAGTTCACAGGGGGCTTATGGCTACACCTTC. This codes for CAWSSQGAYGYTF.

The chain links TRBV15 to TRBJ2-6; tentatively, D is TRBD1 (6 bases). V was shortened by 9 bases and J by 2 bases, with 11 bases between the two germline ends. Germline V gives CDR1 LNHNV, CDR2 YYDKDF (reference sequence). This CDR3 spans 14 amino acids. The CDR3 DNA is TGTGCCACATCGGACAGTACTGGGGCCAACGTCCTGACTTTC. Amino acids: CATSDSTGANVLTF. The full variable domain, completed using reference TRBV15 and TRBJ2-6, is DAMVIQNPRYQVTQFGKPVTLSCSQTLNHNVMYWYQQKSSQAPKLLFHYYDKDFNNEADTPDNFQSRRPNTSFCFLDIRSPGLGDTAMYLCATSDSTGANVLTFGAGSRLTVL.

For the CDR3, the DNA is TGTGCCAGCAGCCCGAGGGGGGGCCTTGAAAATCAGCCCCAGCATTTT. It translates to CASSPRGGLENQPQHF. The J gene is TRBJ1-5, the V gene TRBV12-1. TRBV12-1 is assigned pseudogene status. This CDR3 is 16 amino acids long.

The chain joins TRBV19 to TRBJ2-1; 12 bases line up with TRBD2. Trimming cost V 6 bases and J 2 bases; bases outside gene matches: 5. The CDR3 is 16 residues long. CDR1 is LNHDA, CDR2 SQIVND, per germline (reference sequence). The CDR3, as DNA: TGTGCCAGTAGGGAAAGGACTAGCGGGACCTACAATGAGCAGTTCTTC. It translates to CASRERTSGTYNEQFF.

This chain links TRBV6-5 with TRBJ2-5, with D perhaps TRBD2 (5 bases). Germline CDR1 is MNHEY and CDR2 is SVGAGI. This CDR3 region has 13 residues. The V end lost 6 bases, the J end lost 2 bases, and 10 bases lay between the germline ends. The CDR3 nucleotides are TGTGCCAGCAGCTTCGGGGTTCAAGAGACCCAGTACTTC. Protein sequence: CASSFGVQETQYF.

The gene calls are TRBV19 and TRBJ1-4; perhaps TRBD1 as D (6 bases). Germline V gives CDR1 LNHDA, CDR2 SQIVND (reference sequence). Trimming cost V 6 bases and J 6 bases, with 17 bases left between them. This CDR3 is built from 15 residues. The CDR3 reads CASRPRRGAHEKLFF. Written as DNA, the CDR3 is TGTGCCAGTAGACCAAGGCGGGGGGCTCATGAAAAACTGTTTTTT.